This T cell receptor beta chain was documented in a study of patients and donors after allogeneic stem cell transplantation. Trimming stripped 5 bases from V and 6 bases from J, with 14 bases between. The germline V gene has CDR1 LNHDA and CDR2 SQIVND (reference sequence). The CDR3 totals 15 residues. MiXCR was run by TCRdb on the RT-PCR reads, yielding one entry per CDR3 protein. The table lists approximately 430,000 distinct CDR3 sequences, 16% of them singletons, with about 7% in the top ten. This chain uses TRBV19 with TRBJ1-6, with a weak D call TRBD1 (5 bases). This clonotype originated in a human donor who was either an allogeneic HSCT recipient or a stem cell or donor lymphocyte infusion donor (not recorded which). It is not recorded whose cells these are; they may come from a transplant donor. Specimen: blood, either unsorted or a sorted T cell fraction (not recorded which). The CDR3 sequence is CASSYRGIGNSPLHF. The CDR3 DNA reads TGTGCCAGTAGTTATAGGGGTATCGGTAATTCACCCCTCCACTTT.